This T cell receptor (beta chain) was captured by sequencing in a study of blood T cell repertoires in COVID-19. Across the study: Acute and convalescent COVID-19 specimens originated in the United States, Italy and Spain.

Measured with immunoSEQ multiplex PCR; TCRdb has only the in-frame clones, and not every one. The data hold about half a million clones, with approximately 91% observed a single time. In this sample, this clone turned up once. Cohorts were determined from participant-reported clinical history. The CDR3 is 15 residues long. With V trimmed by 4 bases and J by 0 bases, 2 bases remained unmatched. Per germline, CDR1 MGHRA and CDR2 YSYEKL. The rearrangement uses TRBV4-1 and TRBJ2-1; 8 nucleotides match TRBD1. The sample consisted of PBMCs or T cells enriched from blood (not recorded which). The source of this sequence is a woman between 55 and 75 years old who had recovered from COVID-19. As DNA, the CDR3 is TGCGCCAGCAGCCTCGACAGGGGCTCCTACAATGAGCAGTTCTTC. It encodes CASSLDRGSYNEQFF.